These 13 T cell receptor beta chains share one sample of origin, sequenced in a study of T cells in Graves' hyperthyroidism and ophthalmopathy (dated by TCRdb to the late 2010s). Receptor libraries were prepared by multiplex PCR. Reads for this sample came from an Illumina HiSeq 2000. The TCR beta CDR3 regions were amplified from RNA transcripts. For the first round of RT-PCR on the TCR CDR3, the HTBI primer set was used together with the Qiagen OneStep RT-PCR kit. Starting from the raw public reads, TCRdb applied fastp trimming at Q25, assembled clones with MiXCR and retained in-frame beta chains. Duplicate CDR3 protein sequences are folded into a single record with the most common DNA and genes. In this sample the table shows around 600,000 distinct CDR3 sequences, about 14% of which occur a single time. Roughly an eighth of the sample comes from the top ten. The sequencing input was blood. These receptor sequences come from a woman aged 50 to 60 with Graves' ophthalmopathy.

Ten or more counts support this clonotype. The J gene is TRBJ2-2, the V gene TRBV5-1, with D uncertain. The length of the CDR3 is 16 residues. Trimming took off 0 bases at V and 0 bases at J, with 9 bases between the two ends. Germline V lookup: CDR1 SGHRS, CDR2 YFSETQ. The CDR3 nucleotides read TGCGCCAGCAGCTTGGATTCGCCGACGAACACCGGGGAGCTGTTTTTT. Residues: CASSLDSPTNTGELFF.

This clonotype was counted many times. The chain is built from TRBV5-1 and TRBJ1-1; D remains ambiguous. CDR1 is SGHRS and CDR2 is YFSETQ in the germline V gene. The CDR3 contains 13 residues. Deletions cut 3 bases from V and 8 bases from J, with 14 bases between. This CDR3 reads CASSSPTRAEAFF. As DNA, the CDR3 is TGCGCCAGCAGCTCCCCGACTAGGGCCGAAGCTTTCTTT. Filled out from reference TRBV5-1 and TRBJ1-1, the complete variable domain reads KAGVTQTPRYLIKTRGQQVTLSCSPISGHRSVSWYQQTPGQGLQFLFEYFSETQRNKGNFPGRFSGRQFSNSRSEMNVSTLELGDSALYLCASSSPTRAEAFFGQGTRLTVV.

CDR3 loop: CASSRSDLPLLDTQYF. The DNA for the CDR3 is TGTGCCAGCAGTCGTTCGGACCTCCCCTTATTAGATACGCAGTATTTT. The chain carries TRBV6-2 or TRBV6-3 and TRBJ2-3; D remains ambiguous. V was trimmed by 5 bases and J by 5 bases, leaving 20 bases between them. The germline V gene encodes CDR1 MNHEY and CDR2 SVGEGT. The CDR3 loop spans 16 amino acids.

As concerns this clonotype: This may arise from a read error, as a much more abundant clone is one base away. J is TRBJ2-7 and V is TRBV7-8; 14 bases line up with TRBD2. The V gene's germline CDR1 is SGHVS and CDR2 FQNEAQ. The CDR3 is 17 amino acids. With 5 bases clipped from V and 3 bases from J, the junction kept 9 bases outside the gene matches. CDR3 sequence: CASSETLGTSGSYEQYF. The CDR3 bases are TGTGCCAGCAGCGAAACCCTCGGGACTAGCGGGAGCTACGAGCAGTACTTC. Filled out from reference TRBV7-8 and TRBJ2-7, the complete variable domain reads GAGVSQSPRYKVAKRGQDVALRCDPISGHVSLFWYQQALGQGPEFLTYFQNEAQLDKSGLPSDRFFAERPEGSVSTLKIQRTQQEDSAVYLCASSETLGTSGSYEQYFGPGTRLTVT.

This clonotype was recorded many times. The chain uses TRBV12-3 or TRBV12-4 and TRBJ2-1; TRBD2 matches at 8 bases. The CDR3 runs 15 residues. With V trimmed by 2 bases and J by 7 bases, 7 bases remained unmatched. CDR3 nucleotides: TGTGCCAGCAGTTTAATCGGGAGGGTTGGGAATGAGCAGTTCTTC. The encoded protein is CASSLIGRVGNEQFF.

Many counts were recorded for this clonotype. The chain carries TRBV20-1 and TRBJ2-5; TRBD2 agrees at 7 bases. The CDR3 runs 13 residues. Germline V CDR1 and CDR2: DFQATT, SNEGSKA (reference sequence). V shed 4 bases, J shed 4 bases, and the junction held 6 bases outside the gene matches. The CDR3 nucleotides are TGCAGTGCTACGACTAGCTTCGGAGAGACCCAGTACTTC. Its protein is CSATTSFGETQYF.

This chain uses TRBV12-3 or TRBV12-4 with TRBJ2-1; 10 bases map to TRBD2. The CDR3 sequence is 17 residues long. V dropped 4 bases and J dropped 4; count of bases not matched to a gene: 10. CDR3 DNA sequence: TGTGCCAGCAGTTCGGAGTTAGCGGGAGGCCGGTACAATGAGCAGTTCTTC. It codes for CASSSELAGGRYNEQFF.

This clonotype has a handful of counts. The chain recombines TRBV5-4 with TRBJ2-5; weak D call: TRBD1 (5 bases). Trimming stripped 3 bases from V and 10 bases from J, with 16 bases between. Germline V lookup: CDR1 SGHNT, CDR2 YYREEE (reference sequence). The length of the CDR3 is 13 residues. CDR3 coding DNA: TGTGCCAGCAGCTATAGACACGAGCAGGGCCAGTACTTC. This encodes CASSYRHEQGQYF.

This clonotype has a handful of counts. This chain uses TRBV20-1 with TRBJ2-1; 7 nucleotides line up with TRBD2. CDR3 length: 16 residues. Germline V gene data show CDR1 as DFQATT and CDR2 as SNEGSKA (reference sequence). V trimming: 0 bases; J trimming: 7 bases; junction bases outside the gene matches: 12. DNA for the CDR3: TGCAGTGCTAGAGATCCTTTGAAGAAGCGGGATAATGAGCAGTTCTTC. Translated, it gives CSARDPLKKRDNEQFF.

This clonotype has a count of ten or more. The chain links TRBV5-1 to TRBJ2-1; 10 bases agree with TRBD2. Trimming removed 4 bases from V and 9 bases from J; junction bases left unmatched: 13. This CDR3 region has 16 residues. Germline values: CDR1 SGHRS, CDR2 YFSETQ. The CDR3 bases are TGCGCCAGCAGCCGCCTAGCGGGAGTCGGGGCTGCTGAGCAGTTCTTC. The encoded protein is CASSRLAGVGAAEQFF.

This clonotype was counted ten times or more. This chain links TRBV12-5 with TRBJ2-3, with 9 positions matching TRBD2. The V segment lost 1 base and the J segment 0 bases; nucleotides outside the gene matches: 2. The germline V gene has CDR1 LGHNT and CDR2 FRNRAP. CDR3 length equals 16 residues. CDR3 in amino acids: CASGLGLADSTDTQYF. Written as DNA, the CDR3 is TGTGCTAGTGGTTTGGGACTAGCGGATAGCACAGATACGCAGTATTTT.

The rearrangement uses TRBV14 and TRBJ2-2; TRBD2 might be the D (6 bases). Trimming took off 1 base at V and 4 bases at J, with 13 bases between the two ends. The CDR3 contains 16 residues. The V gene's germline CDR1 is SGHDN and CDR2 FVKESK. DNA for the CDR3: TGTGCCAGCAGCCAAGTTATTAGCGGTATCACCGGGGAGCTGTTTTTT. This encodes CASSQVISGITGELFF.

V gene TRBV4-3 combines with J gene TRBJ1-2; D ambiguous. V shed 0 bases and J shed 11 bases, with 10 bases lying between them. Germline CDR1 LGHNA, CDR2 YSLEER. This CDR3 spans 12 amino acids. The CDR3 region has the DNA TGCGCCAGCAGCCAAGACGCGGGAGGATACACCTTC. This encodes CASSQDAGGYTF.